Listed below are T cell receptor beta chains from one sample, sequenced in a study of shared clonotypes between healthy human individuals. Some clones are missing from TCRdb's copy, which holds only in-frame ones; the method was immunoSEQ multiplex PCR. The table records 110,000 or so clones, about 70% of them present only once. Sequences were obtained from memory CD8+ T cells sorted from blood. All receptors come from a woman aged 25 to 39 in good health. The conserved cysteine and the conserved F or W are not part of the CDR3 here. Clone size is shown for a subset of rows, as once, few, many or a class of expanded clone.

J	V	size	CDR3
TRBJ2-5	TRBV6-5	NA	ASSPTGMETQY
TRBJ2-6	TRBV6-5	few	ATLLIPGANVLT
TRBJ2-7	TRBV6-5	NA	ASSAGTSGTYEQY
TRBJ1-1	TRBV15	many	ATSRDPSAYGAF
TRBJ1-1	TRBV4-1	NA	ASSQRTRGPTEAF
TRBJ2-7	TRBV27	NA	ASRQGQALEQY
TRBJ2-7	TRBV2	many	ASEEGPIYEQY
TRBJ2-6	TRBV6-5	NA	ASSYRSGANVLT
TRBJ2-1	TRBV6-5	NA	ASSGTSEYNEQF
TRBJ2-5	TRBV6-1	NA	ASGTTGFEETQY
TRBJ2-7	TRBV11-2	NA	ASSLAVTVYEQY
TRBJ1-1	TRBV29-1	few	SVFPGNGPEAF
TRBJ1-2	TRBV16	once	ASSQFAGDNYGYT
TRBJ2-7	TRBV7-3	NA	ASSWDRSYEQY
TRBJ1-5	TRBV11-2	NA	ASSFKNSNQPQH
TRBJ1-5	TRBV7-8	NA	ASSPTRAGPYQPQH
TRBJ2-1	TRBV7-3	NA	ASSRTSGNNEQF
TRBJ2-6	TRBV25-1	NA	ASLGGVLHSGANVLT
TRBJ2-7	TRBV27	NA	ASSLAESYEQY
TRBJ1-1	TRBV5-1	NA	ASSFDLNTEAF
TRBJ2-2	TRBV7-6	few	ASSLEAGSPGELF
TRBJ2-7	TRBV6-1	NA	ASSEAGGPSYEQY
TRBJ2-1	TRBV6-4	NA	ASSDGEGSYNEQF
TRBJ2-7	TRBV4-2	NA	ASSQAGAPYEQY
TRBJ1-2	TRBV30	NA	AWSRLIQNYGYT
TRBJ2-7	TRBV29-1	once	SIWDHSYEQY
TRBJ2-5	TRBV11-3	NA	ASSPQGGETQY
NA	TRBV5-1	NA	ASSLWYTYEQY
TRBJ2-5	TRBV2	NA	ASSIAKARETQY
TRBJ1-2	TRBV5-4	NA	ASSSLRHGYT
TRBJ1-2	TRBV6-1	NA	ASSSDPSHGYT
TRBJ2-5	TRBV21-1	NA	ASSKSGTEKQETQY
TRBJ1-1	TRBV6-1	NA	ATGTGETAEAF
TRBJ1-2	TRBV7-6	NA	ASSFQGNYGYT
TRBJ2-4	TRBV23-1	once	ASSQSVEQEKNIQY
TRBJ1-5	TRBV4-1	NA	ASSQGVNSNQPQH
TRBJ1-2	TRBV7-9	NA	ASSATSEGANYGYT
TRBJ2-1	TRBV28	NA	ASSSAAGGNFYNEQF
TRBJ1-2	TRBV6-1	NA	ASSQEHGGRAYGYT
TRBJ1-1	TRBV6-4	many	ASSETETTEAF
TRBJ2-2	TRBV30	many	AWSAGTSDTGELF
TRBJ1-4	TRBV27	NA	ASSLQGDEKLF
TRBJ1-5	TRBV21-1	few	ASSKESGRH
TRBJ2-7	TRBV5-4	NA	ASSSTSVIEQY
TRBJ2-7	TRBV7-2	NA	ASSLITGLAGGYEQY
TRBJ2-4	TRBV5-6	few	ASSLTTGAKNIQY
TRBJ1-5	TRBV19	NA	ASSYRVHNQPQH
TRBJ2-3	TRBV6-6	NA	ASSGLKDTQY